The 6 T cell receptor beta chains below all came from one sample that was sequenced in a study of shared clonotypes between healthy human individuals. Measured with immunoSEQ multiplex PCR; TCRdb has only the in-frame clones, and not every one. This table has over a million clones, around 97% appearing once. What was sequenced was naive CD4+ T cells sorted from blood. Specified subset: CD45RA+ positively selected. These receptors were obtained from a man younger than 40 in good health.

CDR3 in amino acids: CASSLEWGLAGDNEQFF. CDR3 coding DNA: TGTGCCAGCAGCTTAGAATGGGGACTAGCGGGAGACAATGAGCAGTTCTTC. The chain links TRBV7-9 to TRBJ2-1; 14 bases agree with TRBD2. The ends lost 1 base at V and 5 bases at J; junction bases unmatched: 4. The length of the CDR3 is 17 residues. Germline CDR1 reads SEHNR; CDR2 reads FQNEAQ (reference sequence).

Of note for this clone: One junction end does not reproduce the germline sequence, and a read error may be involved. The chain recombines TRBV28 with TRBJ2-7; 11 bases align to TRBD2. CDR3 size: 13 residues. The germline CDR1 and CDR2 sequences are MDHEN and SYDVKM. The CDR3 loop is CASSSGTSGLLHF. CDR3 DNA: TGTGCCAGCAGTTCCGGGACTAGCGGTCTCCTGCACTTC.

As concerns this clone: Different DNA sequences within this sample yield the same CDR3. The chain carries TRBV28 and TRBJ1-5; possibly TRBD1 for D (5 bases). Looked up from germline, CDR1 is MDHEN and CDR2 is SYDVKM. Trimming left V 6 bases short and J 3 bases short, with 9 bases between. The CDR3 consists of 13 residues. In DNA form, the CDR3 reads TGTGCCAGCAGACGGGACCCCAATCAGCCCCAGCATTTT. Translation: CASRRDPNQPQHF.

Regarding this clone: Other DNA sequences in this specimen translate into the identical CDR3. V is TRBV19 and J is TRBJ2-3; D uncertain. The length of the CDR3 is 12 residues. Trimming shortened V by 6 bases and J by 2 bases, and 6 bases separated the two germline ends. Germline CDR1 LNHDA, CDR2 SQIVND (reference sequence). CDR3 in DNA: TGTGCCAGTAGCCCCTCCACAGATACGCAGTATTTT. Translation: CASSPSTDTQYF.

This clone was found a few times. The sample has other DNA sequences that encode this CDR3 too. The V call is TRBV7-9, the J call TRBJ2-7, with D possibly matching TRBD1 (5 bases). The CDR3 totals 12 residues. V lost 2 bases to trimming and J lost 4 bases, with 6 bases between them. Germline-derived CDR1 and CDR2 are SEHNR and FQNEAQ (reference sequence). CDR3: CASSLRQYEQYF. CDR3 bases: TGTGCCAGCAGCTTAAGACAGTACGAGCAGTACTTC.

The rearrangement joins TRBV19 to TRBJ2-1; the D gene is possibly TRBD2 (5 bases). Germline V gene sequence: CDR1 LNHDA, CDR2 SQIVND (reference sequence). Trimming cost V 2 bases and J 7 bases, with 15 bases left between them. The CDR3 loop spans 15 amino acids. CDR3 nucleotides: TGTGCCAGTAGTATACTCGGGGAACCCCGGAATGAGCAGTTCTTC. Its protein product is CASSILGEPRNEQFF.